This T cell receptor beta chain was identified in a study of spatial heterogeneity in lung cancer. Study-wide background: An average of more than ten raw reads was observed per unique TCR and UMI combination. Overall study findings and caveats: Intratumoral expanded alpha and beta TCR counts were found to track tumor mutation counts. Alpha and beta chain coverage of tumor T cells was estimated at about 7.3% and 13%, respectively.

TCRdb itself ran the 5' RACE reads through MiXCR, one entry per CDR3 protein. The sample consists of around 9,900 distinct CDR3 sequences, over 6% of them appearing once. The time point: sample taken at primary tumor resection. Unsorted whole RNA of tumor, nontumor lung or frozen PBMC was sequenced. In this sample, this clonotype turned up many times. Its antigen remains unknown. Specimen: lung tumor tissue, collected at surgery. The receptor's source is a female donor with early-stage non-small cell lung cancer.

CDR3 in DNA: TGCGCCAGCAGCTCAGGGGGGAAGAACACTGAAGCTTTCTTT. This translates into CASSSGGKNTEAFF. V gene TRBV5-1 combines with J gene TRBJ1-1; 7 bases match TRBD1. The CDR3 length is 14 residues. The V segment lost 3 bases and the J segment 1 base; nucleotides outside the gene matches: 3. Germline V gene sequence: CDR1 SGHRS, CDR2 YFSETQ.